The 26 T cell receptor beta chains listed next were all sequenced from one sample in a study of CD8+ T cells in alopecia areata. RNA was isolated and reverse transcribed to cDNA, the sequencing template. Here immunoSEQ multiplex PCR was the method, and the copy in TCRdb shows in-frame clones only, minus some. The data show under 9,000 clones, 71% seen once. Sorting of CD4+ cells into CD25+CD127- cells (for a few patients) was performed. Sample: CD4+ Tregs sorted from blood. The receptors stem from a human donor with alopecia areata.

The J gene is TRBJ1-3, the V gene TRBV6-5; 10 positions match TRBD1. The CDR3 runs 15 residues. Losses at the gene ends were 6 bases for V and 8 bases for J; bases not matched to a gene: 10. Germline loops: CDR1 MNHEY, CDR2 SVGAGI. CDR3 loop: CASRETGGYEYTIYF. In DNA, the CDR3 is TGTGCCAGCAGAGAGACAGGGGGCTATGAATACACCATATATTTT.

This chain links TRBV2 with TRBJ2-5, with 9 bases fitting TRBD2. The germline V gene has CDR1 SNHLY and CDR2 FYNNEI. V shed 6 bases and J 5 bases; nucleotides not matched to a gene: 10. The length of the CDR3 is 15 residues. The CDR3 sequence is CASRKGSGGLETQYF. The CDR3 DNA sequence: TGTGCCAGCAGGAAAGGTAGCGGGGGATTGGAGACCCAGTACTTC.

The chain uses TRBV6-1 and TRBJ1-1, with D perhaps TRBD1 (6 bases). V lost 8 bases and J 2 bases, leaving 15 bases between the germline ends. The CDR3 spans 14 residues. CDR1 is MNHNS and CDR2 is SASEGT in the germline V gene. This chain's CDR3 is CASQKDRQNTEAFF. The CDR3, as DNA: TGTGCCAGCCAGAAGGACAGACAAAACACTGAAGCTTTCTTT.

The chain links TRBV5-1 to TRBJ2-7; D is possibly TRBD1 (6 bases). The DNA end is more similar to TRBJ2-5, so the J call may be wrong. This CDR3 comprises 14 residues. The V gene's germline CDR1 is SGHRS and CDR2 YFSETQ. CDR3 sequence reads: CASSAGVSEKTQYF. The CDR3 nucleotides read TGCGCCAGCAGCGCAGGGGTTTCGGAGAAGACCCAGTACTTC.

This clone occurred once. The V and J genes are TRBV7-2 and TRBJ2-1; the D is unclear. Trimming stripped 1 base from V and 6 bases from J, with 13 bases between. Germline lookup yields CDR1 SGHTA and CDR2 FQGNSA. This CDR3 region has 15 residues. CDR3 loop: CASSLGTIGLNEQFF. The CDR3 DNA is TGTGCCAGCAGCTTAGGCACGATCGGGCTCAATGAGCAGTTCTTC.

The rearrangement uses TRBV10-3 and TRBJ1-1; D is undetermined. The CDR3 has 13 amino acids. CDR1 and CDR2 from the germline V gene are ENHRY and SYGVKD. V was clipped by 2 bases and J by 1 base, with 5 bases between them. The CDR3 coding sequence is TGTGCCATCAGTGAGCAGCCGAACACTGAAGCTTTCTTT. Translated, it gives CAISEQPNTEAFF.

CDR3 nucleotides: TGCGCCAGCAGCTTTGGACTAGTGCTCCCAGATACGCAGTATTTT. Translating it yields CASSFGLVLPDTQYF. The chain links TRBV5-1 to TRBJ2-3; 7 positions match TRBD2. The CDR3 has 15 amino acids. After removal of 2 bases from V and 4 bases from J, the junction contained 7 bases not matched to a gene. Germline CDR1 reads SGHRS; CDR2 reads YFSETQ.

V and J are TRBV5-1 and TRBJ2-7; the match to TRBD2 covers 7 bases. The CDR3 spans 16 residues. Trimming removed 4 bases from V and 6 bases from J; junction bases left unmatched: 16. Germline lookup yields CDR1 SGHRS and CDR2 YFSETQ. The CDR3 DNA reads TGCGCCAGCAGCCTCGGGGCTGGACTAGAGATAGTCGAGCAGTACTTC. Translation: CASSLGAGLEIVEQYF.

The rearrangement uses TRBV5-6 and TRBJ2-5, with D perhaps TRBD2 (6 bases). Deletions cut 4 bases from V and 5 bases from J, with 18 bases between. Germline loops: CDR1 SGHDT, CDR2 YYEEEE. This CDR3 spans 15 amino acids. The CDR3 DNA follows: TGTGCCAGCAGCCTAAGGGAGGCCGTACGGGAGACCCAGTACTTC. Translating gives CASSLREAVRETQYF.

The table lists this clone with a few counts. The chain joins TRBV5-1 to TRBJ2-2; D not certain. CDR3 size: 14 residues. Germline V CDR1 and CDR2: SGHRS, YFSETQ. V was pared by 0 bases and J by 3 bases, with 6 bases between. The CDR3 sequence: CASSLERDTGELFF. For the CDR3, the DNA is TGCGCCAGCAGCTTGGAAAGGGACACCGGGGAGCTGTTTTTT.

The chain links TRBV7-2 to TRBJ2-5; D ambiguous. Germline CDR1 is SGHTA and CDR2 is FQGNSA. The CDR3 covers 12 residues. V lost 5 bases and J 5 bases, leaving 9 bases between the germline ends. The CDR3 is CASSRVRETQYF. CDR3 nucleotides: TGTGCCAGCAGCCGGGTGCGCGAGACCCAGTACTTC.

This clone came up once. CDR3 DNA sequence: TGCGCCAGCAGCCCCTCTCCAGGCTCCTACGAGCAGTACTTC. Translating gives CASSPSPGSYEQYF. V usage is TRBV5-1 and J usage is TRBJ2-7; D unresolved. The ends were cut back, 4 bases at V and 0 bases at J, with 11 bases in the middle. The germline V gene has CDR1 SGHRS and CDR2 YFSETQ. CDR3 length: 14 residues.

The chain carries TRBV5-1 and TRBJ2-1; 8 nucleotides align to TRBD2. Germline assignment: CDR1 SGHRS and CDR2 YFSETQ. The J segment lost 3 bases and the V segment lost 0 bases, leaving 2 bases of the junction unmatched. There are 15 residues in the CDR3. This CDR3 reads CASSLALAVYNEQFF. CDR3 nucleotides: TGCGCCAGCAGCTTGGCACTAGCGGTCTACAATGAGCAGTTCTTC.

In nucleotides, the CDR3 is TGTGCCAGCAGCTTAGTCGGGACAGGGGGCTACAATGAGCAGTTCTTC. Its protein product is CASSLVGTGGYNEQFF. The chain combines TRBV7-6 with TRBJ2-1, with 11 bases aligning to TRBD1. The CDR3 covers 16 residues. From germline, CDR1 is SGHVS and CDR2 FNYEAQ. The trim removed 1 base at V and 3 bases at J, leaving 2 bases unmatched. The full variable domain, with the rest looked up from reference TRBV7-6 and TRBJ2-1, is GAGVSQSPRYKVTKRGQDVALRCDPISGHVSLYWYRQALGQGPEFLTYFNYEAQQDKSGLPNDRFSAERPEGSISTLTIQRTEQRDSAMYRCASSLVGTGGYNEQFFGPGTRLTVL.

This clone was picked up one time. The gene calls are TRBV4-2 and TRBJ2-5, with D maybe TRBD1 (6 bases). This CDR3 comprises 15 residues. Per germline, CDR1 LGHNA and CDR2 YNFKEQ. Trimming took 4 bases from V and 14 from J, leaving 26 bases between them. For the CDR3, the DNA is TGTGCCAGCAGCCGTCACACCTTTTCCGGACAGCCTCGCTACTTC. It translates to CASSRHTFSGQPRYF.

The chain recombines TRBV7-6 with TRBJ1-5, with unresolved D. V gave up 5 bases and J gave up 0 bases, with 11 bases separating them. The V gene's germline CDR1 is SGHVS and CDR2 FNYEAQ. CDR3 length equals 15 residues. Here the CDR3 DNA reads TGTGCCAGCAGCCTCTCCGCAGCTAGCAATCAGCCCCAGCATTTT. Translated: CASSLSAASNQPQHF.

This clone showed up just once. The genes are TRBV4-1 and TRBJ2-5; 9 bases map to TRBD2. Germline values: CDR1 MGHRA, CDR2 YSYEKL. CDR3 length equals 16 residues. V was pared by 2 bases and J by 1 base, with 5 bases of the junction left unmatched. The CDR3 bases are TGCGCCAGCAGCCAATCTAGCGGGGCAATCCAAGAGACCCAGTACTTC. It specifies CASSQSSGAIQETQYF.

The sample holds a few counts of this clone. The V gene is TRBV5-1, the J gene TRBJ1-1; 8 nucleotides agree with TRBD1. Germline CDR1 SGHRS, CDR2 YFSETQ. With V trimmed by 5 bases and J by 10 bases, 10 bases remained unmatched. This CDR3 is built from 13 residues. The chain's CDR3 is CASSSYQGAGAFF. CDR3 nucleotides: TGCGCCAGCAGTTCCTACCAGGGGGCTGGAGCTTTCTTT.

This chain connects TRBV18 to TRBJ2-7, with no clear D. The germline gives CDR1 KGHSH, CDR2 LQKENI. Trimming cost V 2 bases and J 3 bases, with 11 bases left between them. This CDR3 contains 14 residues. The DNA of the CDR3 is TGTGCCAGCTCACCAGGTTTTCGACACTACGAGCAGTACTTC. It is translated as CASSPGFRHYEQYF.

This sequence joins TRBV5-1 and TRBJ2-7; 11 bases line up with TRBD2. Unmatched junction bases numbered 3, after V lost 0 bases and J lost 4 bases. Germline lookup yields CDR1 SGHRS and CDR2 YFSETQ. CDR3 size: 15 residues. CDR3 protein: CASSLELAGVYEQYF. CDR3 in DNA: TGCGCCAGCAGCTTGGAACTAGCGGGGGTGTACGAGCAGTACTTC.

The rearrangement uses TRBV18 and TRBJ2-3; 9 bases match TRBD2. Losses at the gene ends were 3 bases for V and 15 bases for J; bases not matched to a gene: 7. Germline CDR1 is KGHSH and CDR2 is LQKENI. There are 12 residues in the CDR3. DNA of the CDR3: TGTGCCAGCTCACCCATCGGGACTAGCCAATATTTT. It specifies CASSPIGTSQYF.

The chain couples TRBV7-2 to TRBJ1-2; 11 bases align to TRBD1. CDR1 SGHTA and CDR2 FQGNSA come from the germline V gene. The CDR3 sequence is 18 residues long. Germline trimming cut 0 bases from V and 0 bases from J; bases unmatched to any gene: 6. The CDR3 loop is CASSLAGTGGGPNYGYTF. CDR3 nucleotide sequence: TGTGCCAGCAGCTTAGCCGGGACAGGGGGTGGACCTAACTATGGCTACACCTTC.

CDR3 in amino acids: CASSFQYNEQFF. The CDR3 DNA follows: TGCGCCAGCAGCTTCCAGTACAATGAGCAGTTCTTC. The J gene is TRBJ2-1, the V gene TRBV5-1, with D hard to call. The CDR3 totals 12 residues. V was cut by 2 bases and J by 4 bases, with 4 bases left in between. Per germline, CDR1 SGHRS and CDR2 YFSETQ.

The CDR3 spells CASSALAVYNEQFF. CDR3 coding DNA: TGTGCCAGCAGTGCACTAGCGGTCTACAATGAGCAGTTCTTC. The chain carries TRBV28 and TRBJ2-1; TRBD2 agrees at 8 bases. CDR1 is MDHEN and CDR2 is SYDVKM in the germline V gene. Trimming took 5 bases from V and 3 from J; bases not matched to a gene: 3. This CDR3 spans 14 amino acids.

The chain carries TRBV5-5 and TRBJ2-3; 12 bases match TRBD1. The CDR3 covers 16 residues. CDR1 is SGHKS, CDR2 YYEKEE, per germline (reference sequence). Losses at the gene ends were 4 bases for V and 1 base for J; bases not matched to a gene: 4. CDR3 in DNA: TGTGCCAGCAGCAGGGGACAGGGGGCCGGCACAGATACGCAGTATTTT. It yields the protein CASSRGQGAGTDTQYF. Variable domain in full (rest from reference TRBV5-5 and TRBJ2-3): DAGVTQSPTHLIKTRGQQVTLRCSPISGHKSVSWYQQVLGQGPQFIFQYYEKEERGRGNFPDRFSARQFPNYSSELNVNALLLGDSALYLCASSRGQGAGTDTQYFGPGTRLTVL.

This chain links TRBV5-5 with TRBJ2-3, with 11 positions matching TRBD2. Germline values: CDR1 SGHKS, CDR2 YYEKEE (reference sequence). V shed 2 bases and J 5 bases; nucleotides not matched to a gene: 4. This CDR3 has 15 amino acids. The CDR3 nucleotides are TGTGCCAGCAGCTTTTTAGCGGGAGGGCAAGATACGCAGTATTTT. It codes for CASSFLAGGQDTQYF.